The 23 T cell receptor beta chains below come from one sample, sequenced in a study of identical twins (dated by TCRdb to between 2015 and 2016). Libraries were constructed by 5' RACE. For sequencing, an Illumina HiSeq 2000 was employed. The public sequencing data were trimmed at Q25 with fastp and processed into clonotypes with MiXCR by TCRdb, which kept only in-frame beta chains. Entries that share a CDR3 protein sequence are merged under the most common genes and DNA. The sample contains 1.5 million to 2 million distinct CDR3 sequences, more than 30% of them found a single time. The biggest ten clones account for about 0.27% of the sample. Sequencing used cord blood. All receptors come from a newborn girl in good health.

The V gene is TRBV5-1, the J gene TRBJ1-2; no clear D gene. The V gene's germline CDR1 is SGHRS and CDR2 YFSETQ. The CDR3 covers 13 residues. V lost 5 bases and J lost 6, with 14 bases in between. In DNA form, the CDR3 reads TGCGCCAGCAGTCCGGCCCGGGAAGATGGCTACACCTTC. As protein: CASSPAREDGYTF.

This clonotype was detected a few times. The V and J genes are TRBV20-1 and TRBJ2-7; D gene ambiguous. The V end was cut by 4 bases, the J end by 1 base, with 11 bases between. Germline values: CDR1 DFQATT, CDR2 SNEGSKA (reference sequence). The CDR3 is made up of 13 amino acids. The CDR3 coding sequence is TGCAGTGCTAATTTGAAGGGATCCTACGAGCAGTACTTC. Protein sequence: CSANLKGSYEQYF.

Written as DNA, the CDR3 is TGTGCCAGCAGCCGTCGGGAGGATCTTTGGAATGAGCAGTTCTTC. Translated: CASSRREDLWNEQFF. This rearrangement joins TRBV27 to TRBJ2-1, with 7 bases aligning to TRBD2. CDR1 and CDR2 (germline): MNHEY, SMNVEV (reference sequence). This CDR3 contains 15 residues. With V trimmed by 6 bases and J by 7 bases, 12 bases remained unmatched.

J is TRBJ1-5 and V is TRBV20-1; D possibly corresponds to TRBD1 (6 bases). V was clipped by 3 bases and J by 4 bases, with 16 bases between them. The germline V gene has CDR1 DFQATT and CDR2 SNEGSKA (reference sequence). This CDR3 region has 15 residues. The CDR3 region has the DNA TGCAGTGCTAGTGGCGCCCGCAGGGGAAATCAGCCCCAGCATTTT. Its protein product is CSASGARRGNQPQHF.

The chain recombines TRBV4-1 with TRBJ2-7; weak D call: TRBD1 (6 bases). This CDR3 has 16 residues. Between the trimmed V and J ends, which lost 3 bases and 2 bases, there was a span of 17 bases. CDR1 is MGHRA, CDR2 YSYEKL, per germline. CDR3: CASSQIPGHNTYEQYF. The CDR3 coding sequence is TGCGCCAGCAGCCAGATTCCGGGACACAACACCTACGAGCAGTACTTC.

This clonotype came up a few times. This chain uses TRBV20-1 with TRBJ2-1; no clear D gene. CDR1 and CDR2 (germline): DFQATT, SNEGSKA (reference sequence). Trimming shortened V by 5 bases and J by 7 bases, and 9 bases separated the two germline ends. This CDR3 has 11 amino acids. The CDR3 bases are TGCAGTGCTGTGAGCTGGAATGAGCAGTTCTTC. This translates into CSAVSWNEQFF.

The rearrangement uses TRBV6-6 and TRBJ1-5; D perhaps matches TRBD1 (6 bases). The CDR3 has 14 amino acids. Per the germline V gene, CDR1 is MNHNY and CDR2 is SVGAGI (reference sequence). V lost 7 bases to trimming and J lost 1 base, with 11 bases between them. CDR3 region: CASIGGGSNQPQHF. The CDR3 DNA is TGTGCCAGCATTGGGGGGGGCAGCAATCAGCCCCAGCATTTT.

The V and J genes are TRBV6-1 and TRBJ2-7; 7 bases map to TRBD2. Germline V CDR1 and CDR2: MNHNS, SASEGT. The CDR3 covers 15 residues. V lost 0 bases to trimming and J lost 7 bases; unmatched junction nucleotides: 9. The CDR3 coding sequence is TGTGCCAGCAGTGAAGCTGAACTTGGGGGGGATGAGCAGTACTTC. Its protein product is CASSEAELGGDEQYF.

This sequence joins TRBV15 and TRBJ1-6, with D hard to call. Germline lookup yields CDR1 LNHNV and CDR2 YYDKDF (reference sequence). This CDR3 is 12 amino acids long. Trimming took 0 bases from V and 11 from J, leaving 5 bases between them. CDR3 bases: TGTGCCACCAGCAGAGATGGGACACCCCTCCACTTT. Translated: CATSRDGTPLHF.

This chain uses TRBV11-1 with TRBJ2-1; D may be TRBD2 (5 bases). Trimming pared 0 bases from V and 5 bases from J, leaving 11 bases between. Germline CDR1 and CDR2: SGHAT and FQDESV (reference sequence). CDR3 length: 15 amino acids. The CDR3 loop reads CASSLAGVGNNEQFF. The CDR3 coding sequence is TGTGCCAGCAGCTTAGCGGGAGTAGGGAACAATGAGCAGTTCTTC.

The V gene is TRBV11-3, the J gene TRBJ2-3, with 7 bases identical to TRBD2. CDR1 and CDR2 (germline): SGHNT, YENEEA. Trimming cost V 4 bases and J 4 bases; bases outside gene matches: 8. The CDR3 extends over 15 amino acids. CDR3 sequence: CASSWSAGEADTQYF. Here the CDR3 DNA reads TGTGCCAGCAGCTGGTCCGCGGGGGAGGCAGATACGCAGTATTTT. The whole variable domain, remainder taken from reference TRBV11-3 and TRBJ2-3, is EAGVVQSPRYKIIEKKQPVAFWCNPISGHNTLYWYLQNLGQGPELLIRYENEEAVDDSQLPKDRFSAERLKGVDSTLKIQPAELGDSAVYLCASSWSAGEADTQYFGPGTRLTVL.

Of note for this clonotype: The CDR3 ends on some other residue instead of the conserved phenylalanine or tryptophan, so this is likely a read error. The V and J genes are TRBV25-1 and TRBJ2-5; 14 nucleotides line up with TRBD2. This CDR3 contains 16 residues. Germline trimming cut 5 bases from V and 4 bases from J; bases unmatched to any gene: 6. Per germline, CDR1 MGHDK and CDR2 SYGVNS. CDR3 in DNA: TGTGCCAGCAGTACAGCCGGGACTAGCGGGAGAGAGACCCAGTACTTA. It translates to CASSTAGTSGRETQYL.

This clonotype was seen more than once but under ten times. The chain recombines TRBV10-3 with TRBJ2-5; maybe TRBD2 (5 bases). V was shortened by 0 bases and J by 5 bases, with 10 bases between the two germline ends. The CDR3 extends over 14 amino acids. From germline, CDR1 is ENHRY and CDR2 SYGVKD. CDR3 loop: CAISESPSRETQYF. Here the CDR3 DNA reads TGTGCCATCAGTGAGTCCCCTAGCCGCGAGACCCAGTACTTC.

V usage is TRBV4-2 and J usage is TRBJ1-4; D possibly corresponds to TRBD1 (5 bases). V was clipped by 0 bases and J by 5 bases, with 10 bases between them. Germline V lookup: CDR1 LGHNA, CDR2 YNFKEQ. The CDR3 loop spans 15 amino acids. The CDR3 spells CASSQDHRSNEKLFF. In nucleotides, the CDR3 is TGTGCCAGCAGCCAAGATCACAGGTCAAATGAAAAACTGTTTTTT.

This clonotype appeared a few times. The germline gene is not matched at one end of the junction; a read error may be the cause. This chain joins TRBV7-7 and TRBJ2-3, with TRBD2 matching over 7 bases. Germline V gives CDR1 SSHAT, CDR2 FNYEAQ (reference sequence). This CDR3 comprises 12 residues. The CDR3 DNA reads as TGTGCTAGCAGCCGACCGGGGGGTACGCAGTATTTT. It codes for CASSRPGGTQYF. Variable domain in full (rest from reference TRBV7-7 and TRBJ2-3): GAGVSQSPRYKVTKRGQDVTLRCDPISSHATLYWYQQALGQGPEFLTYFNYEAQPDKSGLPSDRFSAERPEGSISTLTIQRTEQRDSAMYRCASSRPGGTQYFGPGTRLTVL.

The chain links TRBV11-2 to TRBJ2-5, with a tentative D call TRBD1 (5 bases). Germline CDR1 is SGHAT and CDR2 is FQNNGV. The CDR3 runs to 14 residues. V dropped 5 bases and J dropped 7 bases, with 17 bases sitting between them. CDR3 DNA: TGTGCCAGCAGCACAGGCGCAGCTAGGGTGACCCAGTACTTC. It specifies CASSTGAARVTQYF.

Turning to this clonotype: The junction differs from germline at one of its ends, possibly a read error. V gene TRBV3-1 combines with J gene TRBJ2-2; D gene uncertain. The germline CDR1 and CDR2 sequences are LGHDT and YNNKEL (reference sequence). CDR3 length equals 11 residues. The CDR3 region is CAGSHVRELFF. CDR3 sequence (DNA): TGTGCCGGCAGCCATGTCCGGGAGCTGTTTTTT.

The rearrangement links TRBV5-8 to TRBJ1-1, with 8 bases identical to TRBD1. Per germline, CDR1 SGHTS and CDR2 YDEGEE. The CDR3 loop spans 15 amino acids. Trimming cost V 5 bases and J 1 base; bases outside gene matches: 7. The CDR3 bases are TGTGCCAGCAGGCCACCCGGGACAGGGAACACTGAAGCTTTCTTT. This sequence encodes CASRPPGTGNTEAFF.

The chain has TRBV2 and TRBJ2-3; D is ambiguous. Germline CDR1 reads SNHLY; CDR2 reads FYNNEI. The CDR3 totals 16 residues. Trimming removed 8 bases at V and 2 bases at J, with 20 bases between. In DNA, the CDR3 is TGTGCCAGCGGCCTACTCAGGAGCCGTAACACAGATACGCAGTATTTT. Translating gives CASGLLRSRNTDTQYF.

The chain couples TRBV5-1 to TRBJ2-5, with 10 bases identical to TRBD2. CDR1 and CDR2 (germline): SGHRS, YFSETQ. The CDR3 is 19 residues long. V lost 4 bases, J lost 2 bases, and 17 bases stayed unmatched. CDR3 residues: CASSLNEHRRTSGQETQYF. The CDR3 coding sequence is TGCGCCAGCAGCCTAAACGAACACCGCAGGACTAGCGGACAAGAGACCCAGTACTTC.

To note about this clonotype: A much larger clonotype is one base distant, so this may be a read error. V and J are TRBV12-3 or TRBV12-4 and TRBJ1-5, with a tentative D call TRBD1 (5 bases). There are 14 residues in the CDR3. The V end was cut by 3 bases, the J end by 2 bases, with 8 bases between. CDR3 amino acids: CASSFIGGNQPQHF. For the CDR3, the DNA is TGTGCCAGCAGTTTCATAGGGGGCAATCAGCCCCAGCATTTT.

There are a few counts of this clonotype. V usage is TRBV2 and J usage is TRBJ2-7; perhaps D is TRBD1 or TRBD2 (5 bases each). V dropped 5 bases and J dropped 2 bases, with 19 bases sitting between them. There are 16 residues in the CDR3. CDR1 SNHLY and CDR2 FYNNEI come from the germline V gene. This CDR3 is CASSSGSRGPPYEQYF. Written as DNA, the CDR3 is TGTGCCAGCAGTAGCGGTTCTAGGGGACCTCCCTACGAGCAGTACTTC. The whole variable domain, filled in from reference TRBV2 and TRBJ2-7, reads EPEVTQTPSHQVTQMGQEVILRCVPISNHLYFYWYRQILGQKVEFLVSFYNNEISEKSEIFDDQFSVERPDGSNFTLKIRSTKLEDSAMYFCASSSGSRGPPYEQYFGPGTRLTVT.

The table lists this clonotype with a few counts. V and J are TRBV5-1 and TRBJ2-1, with a weak D call TRBD2 (6 bases). Germline lookup yields CDR1 SGHRS and CDR2 YFSETQ. The CDR3 sequence is 15 residues long. The germline V and J ends were trimmed by 2 bases and 5 bases, with 14 bases remaining between them. The CDR3: CASSLRLVRDNEQFF. CDR3 coding DNA: TGCGCCAGCAGCTTACGACTAGTGCGAGACAATGAGCAGTTCTTC.